These 13 T cell receptor beta chains originate from one sample sequenced in a study of blood T cell repertoires in COVID-19. Produced via immunoSEQ multiplex PCR; TCRdb's table is partial and in-frame only. The profile shows fewer than 350,000 clones, around 90% of them singletons. The sequencing input was peripheral blood. The receptors were sampled from a woman in her twenties or thirties with COVID-19, enrolled during active disease.

CDR3 sequence reads: CASSANRETQYF. The CDR3 coding sequence is TGTGCCAGCAGCGCGAACCGAGAGACCCAGTACTTC. This chain connects TRBV6-5 to TRBJ2-5, with no clear D. There are 12 residues in the CDR3. The ends were cut back, 6 bases at V and 4 bases at J, with 9 bases in the middle. Germline V gene data show CDR1 as MNHEY and CDR2 as SVGAGI.

V usage is TRBV7-9 and J usage is TRBJ1-1; 8 nucleotides align to TRBD1. V lost 6 bases and J lost 4; bases outside the gene matches: 7. The CDR3 runs 14 residues. CDR1 is SEHNR and CDR2 is FQNEAQ in the germline V gene (reference sequence). CDR3 protein: CASRARGLGTEAFF. CDR3 nucleotide sequence: TGTGCCAGCAGAGCCAGGGGGCTCGGCACTGAAGCTTTCTTT.

This chain links TRBV19 with TRBJ2-2; the match to TRBD2 covers 8 bases. The CDR3 sequence is 15 residues long. CDR1 and CDR2 (germline): LNHDA, SQIVND (reference sequence). Trimming removed 3 bases from V and 6 bases from J; junction bases left unmatched: 6. The chain's CDR3 is CASSIGRANAGELFF. The CDR3 DNA reads TGTGCCAGTAGTATCGGGAGGGCCAACGCCGGGGAGCTGTTTTTT.

The chain joins TRBV18 to TRBJ1-1; 10 bases fit TRBD1. CDR3 length: 16 amino acids. The trim removed 1 base at V and 1 base at J, leaving 3 bases unmatched. The germline CDR1 and CDR2 sequences are KGHSH and LQKENI. The CDR3 here is CASSPRGDRGNTEAFF. In DNA, the CDR3 is TGTGCCAGCTCACCACGGGGGGACAGGGGGAACACTGAAGCTTTCTTT.

Only one count was recorded for this clone. V is TRBV5-4 and J is TRBJ2-1, with 8 bases fitting TRBD2. The V segment lost 4 bases and the J segment 3 bases; nucleotides outside the gene matches: 6. Per the germline V gene, CDR1 is SGHNT and CDR2 is YYREEE (reference sequence). This CDR3 contains 15 residues. In DNA, the CDR3 is TGTGCCAGCAGCAGGACTAGCCTATTCTACAATGAGCAGTTCTTC. Protein: CASSRTSLFYNEQFF.

This clone was seen once. This sequence joins TRBV19 and TRBJ1-4; 7 bases agree with TRBD1. There are 15 residues in the CDR3. The germline gives CDR1 LNHDA, CDR2 SQIVND (reference sequence). Trimming removed 5 bases from V and 0 bases from J; junction bases left unmatched: 3. CDR3 protein: CASSPGTATNEKLFF. As DNA, the CDR3 is TGTGCCAGTAGTCCTGGGACAGCAACTAATGAAAAACTGTTTTTT. The full variable domain, with the rest looked up from reference TRBV19 and TRBJ1-4, is DGGITQSPKYLFRKEGQNVTLSCEQNLNHDAMYWYRQDPGQGLRLIYYSQIVNDFQKGDIAEGYSVSREKKESFPLTVTSAQKNPTAFYLCASSPGTATNEKLFFGSGTQLSVL.

V usage is TRBV6-5 and J usage is TRBJ1-2; TRBD1 aligns across 9 bases. This CDR3 contains 16 residues. Germline V gene sequence: CDR1 MNHEY, CDR2 SVGAGI. V lost 0 bases to trimming and J lost 4 bases; unmatched junction nucleotides: 6. CDR3: CASSYSAGQGRYGYTF. CDR3 nucleotide sequence: TGTGCCAGCAGTTACTCGGCCGGACAGGGGCGCTATGGCTACACCTTC.

This chain links TRBV6-2 or TRBV6-3 with TRBJ1-2; D is perhaps TRBD1 (5 bases). The CDR3 runs to 13 residues. Germline V gene lookup returns CDR1 MNHEY and CDR2 SVGEGT. V was clipped by 2 bases and J by 3 bases, with 7 bases between them. The CDR3: CASSYEGDYGYTF. CDR3 in DNA: TGTGCCAGCAGTTACGAAGGGGACTATGGCTACACCTTC.

The chain carries TRBV5-1 and TRBJ1-4; 7 nucleotides line up with TRBD1. The V and J ends lost 4 bases and 0 bases, in that order; junction bases with no gene match: 6. Germline V lookup: CDR1 SGHRS, CDR2 YFSETQ. The CDR3 has 16 residues. DNA for the CDR3: TGCGCCAGCAGCGGGGGACAGACTGCAACTAATGAAAAACTGTTTTTT. It is translated as CASSGGQTATNEKLFF.

This clone appeared a single time. This chain uses TRBV6-6 with TRBJ2-1; TRBD2 matches 8 bases. Germline V gives CDR1 MNHNY, CDR2 SVGAGI (reference sequence). Trimming at V came to 6 bases and at J to 7 bases, leaving 8 bases not matched to a gene. This CDR3 contains 14 residues. Written as DNA, the CDR3 is TGTGCCAGCAGAAACTCGGGCGGGAGGAATGAGCAGTTCTTC. Translated, it gives CASRNSGGRNEQFF.

The chain is built from TRBV15 and TRBJ2-2; D is possibly TRBD1 (6 bases). This CDR3 has 15 amino acids. Germline CDR1 is LNHNV and CDR2 is YYDKDF (reference sequence). The ends were cut back, 1 base at V and 6 bases at J, with 12 bases in the middle. The CDR3 sequence: CATSRVTGMAGELFF. The CDR3 DNA is TGTGCCACCAGCAGAGTAACAGGGATGGCCGGGGAGCTGTTTTTT.

The chain has TRBV21-1 and TRBJ1-5. TRBV21-1 is flagged as a pseudogene. There are 17 residues in the CDR3. The CDR3 DNA reads TGTGCCAGCAGCAAAGCGCCGGTTGGCGGAAACAATCAGCCCCAGCATTTT. Translation: CASSKAPVGGNNQPQHF.

This clone came up once. The chain has TRBV12-3 or TRBV12-4 and TRBJ1-5, with TRBD1 as a possible D gene (5 bases). Trimming cost V 5 bases and J 7 bases, with 12 bases left between them. There are 13 residues in the CDR3. DNA of the CDR3: TGTGCCAGCAGTCCCGGGGGGGTCCAGCCCCAGCATTTT. As protein: CASSPGGVQPQHF.